These T cell receptor beta chains were read from a single sample in a study of blood T cell repertoires in COVID-19. Measured with immunoSEQ multiplex PCR; TCRdb has only the in-frame clones, and not every one. The table records just over 650,000 clones, 85% to 90% of them present only once. Sequencing was carried out using peripheral blood. The receptors originated from a woman between 18 and 29 years old with acute or convalescent COVID-19. CDR3s include the opening cysteine and the closing phenylalanine or tryptophan. The D gene is left open where the match is weak. The size field is filled for only some rows; it gives once, few, many or a size class.

v_gene: TRBV30
abundance: .
j_gene: TRBJ1-2
d_gene: TRBD1
CDR3aa: CAWSEDRGYGYTF
CDR3nt: TGTGCCTGGAGTGAAGACAGGGGCTATGGCTACACCTTC

v_gene: TRBV6-2/TRBV6-3
abundance: .
j_gene: TRBJ1-2
d_gene: TRBD1
CDR3aa: CASSLTGTGGYGYGYTF
CDR3nt: TGTGCCAGCAGTTTGACCGGGACAGGGGGATATGGCTATGGCTACACCTTC

v_gene: TRBV4-1
abundance: .
j_gene: TRBJ1-1
d_gene: .
CDR3aa: CASSSTGNTEAFF
CDR3nt: TGCGCCAGCAGCTCGACAGGAAACACTGAAGCTTTCTTT

v_gene: TRBV3-1/TRBV3-2
abundance: .
j_gene: TRBJ1-1
d_gene: TRBD1
CDR3aa: CASSHPGQGAPEAFF
CDR3nt: TGTGCCAGCAGCCACCCCGGACAGGGGGCCCCTGAAGCTTTCTTT

v_gene: TRBV19
abundance: .
j_gene: TRBJ1-5
d_gene: TRBD1
CDR3aa: CASSKDQTGAQQPQHF
CDR3nt: TGTGCCAGTAGCAAGGACCAAACAGGGGCCCAACAGCCCCAGCATTTT

v_gene: TRBV9
abundance: once
j_gene: TRBJ2-7
d_gene: .
CDR3aa: CASTSAGYF
CDR3nt: TGTGCCAGCACCTCAGCGGGGTACTTC

v_gene: TRBV4-1
abundance: .
j_gene: TRBJ2-7
d_gene: TRBD2
CDR3aa: CASSGEGTSSYEQYF
CDR3nt: TGCGCCAGCAGCGGGGAGGGGACGAGCTCCTACGAGCAGTACTTC

v_gene: TRBV6-6
abundance: .
j_gene: TRBJ2-1
d_gene: TRBD1
CDR3aa: CASSYSDRPADEQFF
CDR3nt: TGTGCCAGCAGTTACTCGGACAGGCCGGCGGATGAGCAGTTCTTC

v_gene: TRBV14
abundance: .
j_gene: TRBJ2-7
d_gene: .
CDR3aa: CASSRFGVHYEQYF
CDR3nt: TGTGCCAGCAGCCGTTTCGGGGTTCACTACGAGCAGTACTTC

v_gene: TRBV4-1
abundance: .
j_gene: TRBJ1-4
d_gene: .
CDR3aa: CASSPPLGRGLTNEKLFF
CDR3nt: TGCGCCAGCAGCCCCCCTCTCGGCAGGGGTTTGACTAATGAAAAACTGTTTTTT

v_gene: TRBV7-9
abundance: .
j_gene: TRBJ2-3
d_gene: .
CDR3aa: CASSLWTGRGTDTQYF
CDR3nt: TGTGCCAGCAGCCTATGGACAGGGAGGGGCACAGATACGCAGTATTTT

v_gene: TRBV15
abundance: .
j_gene: TRBJ2-3
d_gene: .
CDR3aa: CATSREAYTDTQYF
CDR3nt: TGTGCCACCAGCAGAGAAGCTTACACAGATACGCAGTATTTT

v_gene: TRBV5-5
abundance: .
j_gene: TRBJ1-1
d_gene: .
CDR3aa: CASSSYFQGLRGGTEAFF
CDR3nt: TGTGCCAGCAGCTCTTATTTTCAGGGGCTCCGGGGGGGCACTGAAGCTTTCTTT

v_gene: TRBV27
abundance: .
j_gene: TRBJ1-6
d_gene: .
CDR3aa: CASSSPGLHSPLHF
CDR3nt: TGTGCCAGCAGTTCACCAGGCTTACATTCACCCCTCCACTTT

v_gene: TRBV6-5
abundance: .
j_gene: TRBJ1-1
d_gene: .
CDR3aa: CATPKGSGTNTEAFF
CDR3nt: TGTGCCACTCCAAAGGGGTCGGGCACGAACACTGAAGCTTTCTTT

v_gene: TRBV6-5
abundance: .
j_gene: TRBJ2-4
d_gene: .
CDR3aa: CASSSRDSLSKNIQYF
CDR3nt: TGTGCCAGCAGTTCGCGGGACAGCTTATCCAAAAACATTCAGTACTTC

v_gene: TRBV29-1
abundance: .
j_gene: TRBJ2-1
d_gene: TRBD2
CDR3aa: CSVPGGRTGYSYNEQFF
CDR3nt: TGCAGCGTGCCCGGGGGGAGGACGGGCTACTCCTACAATGAGCAGTTCTTC

v_gene: TRBV9
abundance: .
j_gene: TRBJ2-3
d_gene: TRBD2
CDR3aa: CASSAPWRGVADTQYF
CDR3nt: TGTGCCAGCAGTGCCCCTTGGCGGGGGGTTGCAGATACGCAGTATTTT

v_gene: TRBV2
abundance: .
j_gene: TRBJ1-1
d_gene: TRBD1
CDR3aa: CASTMQGAGMAAEAFF
CDR3nt: TGTGCCAGCACCATGCAGGGGGCCGGTATGGCCGCTGAAGCTTTCTTT

v_gene: TRBV7-9
abundance: .
j_gene: TRBJ1-2
d_gene: TRBD1
CDR3aa: CASSRDRVDYGYTF
CDR3nt: TGTGCCAGCAGCCGGGACAGGGTAGACTATGGCTACACCTTC

v_gene: TRBV2
abundance: once
j_gene: TRBJ1-6
d_gene: .
CDR3aa: CASSGTDDYNSPLHF
CDR3nt: TGTGCCAGCAGCGGCACAGACGATTATAATTCACCCCTCCACTTT

v_gene: TRBV2
abundance: .
j_gene: TRBJ2-7
d_gene: .
CDR3aa: CASSEAQGLGEQYF
CDR3nt: TGTGCCAGCAGTGAAGCGCAGGGGTTGGGCGAGCAGTACTTC

v_gene: TRBV2
abundance: .
j_gene: TRBJ1-5
d_gene: TRBD1
CDR3aa: CASNDRTGGQHF
CDR3nt: TGTGCCAGCAACGATCGGACAGGTGGCCAGCATTTT

v_gene: TRBV7-9
abundance: once
j_gene: TRBJ2-2
d_gene: TRBD1
CDR3aa: CASSPGTGQTGELFF
CDR3nt: TGTGCCAGCAGCCCCGGGACAGGACAGACCGGGGAGCTGTTTTTT

v_gene: TRBV29-1
abundance: .
j_gene: TRBJ1-2
d_gene: .
CDR3aa: CSVTEEYGYTF
CDR3nt: TGCAGCGTTACTGAGGAATATGGCTACACCTTC

v_gene: TRBV5-6
abundance: .
j_gene: TRBJ2-1
d_gene: .
CDR3aa: CASTPRSAVYNEQFF
CDR3nt: TGTGCCAGCACCCCCCGATCCGCGGTTTACAATGAGCAGTTCTTC

v_gene: TRBV15
abundance: .
j_gene: TRBJ2-7
d_gene: .
CDR3aa: CATSRDWSGQTYEQYF
CDR3nt: TGTGCCACCAGCAGAGATTGGTCAGGACAGACCTACGAGCAGTACTTC

v_gene: TRBV5-1
abundance: .
j_gene: TRBJ1-4
d_gene: TRBD1
CDR3aa: CASSLAINTGAATNEKLFF
CDR3nt: TGCGCCAGCAGCTTGGCCATCAATACAGGGGCCGCAACTAATGAAAAACTGTTTTTT

v_gene: TRBV6-1
abundance: .
j_gene: TRBJ1-6
d_gene: .
CDR3aa: CASSDQIGRGNSPLHF
CDR3nt: TGTGCCAGCAGTGACCAAATAGGCAGAGGTAATTCACCCCTCCACTTT

v_gene: TRBV9
abundance: .
j_gene: TRBJ2-1
d_gene: .
CDR3aa: CASSFPPGTTGYDEQFF
CDR3nt: TGTGCCAGCAGCTTCCCGCCCGGGACCACAGGGTACGATGAGCAGTTCTTC

v_gene: TRBV29-1
abundance: once
j_gene: TRBJ1-2
d_gene: .
CDR3aa: CSVRITGEPIYGYTF
CDR3nt: TGCAGCGTCCGAATTACAGGAGAACCCATATATGGCTACACCTTC

v_gene: TRBV5-1
abundance: .
j_gene: TRBJ2-2
d_gene: .
CDR3aa: CASSPGYSRPAGELFF
CDR3nt: TGCGCCAGCAGCCCCGGCTATTCGAGGCCGGCCGGGGAGCTGTTTTTT

v_gene: TRBV24-1
abundance: .
j_gene: TRBJ1-3
d_gene: TRBD1
CDR3aa: CATRGTGGSGNTIYF
CDR3nt: TGTGCCACCAGAGGGACAGGGGGTTCTGGAAACACCATATATTTT

v_gene: TRBV5-1
abundance: .
j_gene: TRBJ2-1
d_gene: .
CDR3aa: CASSLQGHGYNEQFF
CDR3nt: TGCGCCAGCAGCCTTCAAGGACATGGCTACAATGAGCAGTTCTTC

v_gene: TRBV7-2
abundance: .
j_gene: TRBJ1-2
d_gene: TRBD1
CDR3aa: CASSPRTGGDYGYTF
CDR3nt: TGTGCCAGCAGCCCCCGGACAGGAGGGGACTATGGCTACACCTTC

v_gene: TRBV5-1
abundance: .
j_gene: TRBJ2-3
d_gene: .
CDR3aa: CASSLKQGDLDTQYF
CDR3nt: TGCGCCAGCAGCTTAAAACAGGGTGACTTAGATACGCAGTATTTT

v_gene: TRBV6-5
abundance: .
j_gene: TRBJ1-2
d_gene: TRBD1
CDR3aa: CASSVGQAVTRGYTF
CDR3nt: TGTGCCAGCTCAGTCGGACAGGCGGTTACCCGCGGCTACACCTTC

v_gene: TRBV29-1
abundance: .
j_gene: TRBJ1-2
d_gene: TRBD1
CDR3aa: CSVRTGGWSYGYTF
CDR3nt: TGCAGCGTCCGGACAGGGGGATGGTCCTATGGCTACACCTTC

v_gene: TRBV6-1
abundance: .
j_gene: TRBJ2-2
d_gene: .
CDR3aa: CASSEDGTAPFANTGELFF
CDR3nt: TGTGCCAGCAGTGAAGACGGGACTGCCCCATTCGCGAACACCGGGGAGCTGTTTTTT

v_gene: TRBV9
abundance: .
j_gene: TRBJ2-1
d_gene: .
CDR3aa: CASSVAWASNYNEQFF
CDR3nt: TGTGCCAGCAGCGTAGCTTGGGCCTCGAATTACAATGAGCAGTTCTTC

v_gene: TRBV11-2
abundance: .
j_gene: TRBJ1-1
d_gene: TRBD1
CDR3aa: CASSPRTGNTEAFF
CDR3nt: TGTGCCAGCAGCCCTAGGACAGGGAATACTGAAGCTTTCTTT

v_gene: TRBV12-3/TRBV12-4
abundance: .
j_gene: TRBJ1-6
d_gene: .
CDR3aa: CASSLGSRSPLHF
CDR3nt: TGTGCCAGCAGTTTAGGTAGCCGGTCACCCCTCCACTTT

v_gene: TRBV3-1/TRBV3-2
abundance: .
j_gene: TRBJ2-7
d_gene: .
CDR3aa: CASSKDYYEQYF
CDR3nt: TGTGCCAGCAGCAAGGACTACTACGAGCAGTACTTC

v_gene: TRBV7-9
abundance: .
j_gene: TRBJ1-2
d_gene: TRBD1
CDR3aa: CASSLPGTGNSFYGYTF
CDR3nt: TGTGCCAGCAGCTTACCCGGGACAGGGAATTCGTTCTATGGCTACACCTTC

v_gene: TRBV5-1
abundance: once
j_gene: TRBJ1-6
d_gene: TRBD1
CDR3aa: CASRQGGNSPLHF
CDR3nt: TGCGCCAGCAGACAGGGGGGTAATTCACCCCTCCACTTT

v_gene: TRBV9
abundance: .
j_gene: TRBJ2-3
d_gene: .
CDR3aa: CASSLNKGGTDTQYF
CDR3nt: TGTGCCAGCAGCTTGAACAAAGGGGGCACAGATACGCAGTATTTT

v_gene: TRBV5-1
abundance: .
j_gene: TRBJ2-7
d_gene: TRBD1
CDR3aa: CASRLQGAVYEQYF
CDR3nt: TGCGCCAGCAGACTTCAGGGGGCTGTATACGAGCAGTACTTC

v_gene: TRBV30
abundance: .
j_gene: TRBJ2-7
d_gene: .
CDR3aa: CAWSPGLSYEQYF
CDR3nt: TGTGCCTGGAGTCCCGGGTTGTCCTACGAGCAGTACTTC

v_gene: TRBV30
abundance: .
j_gene: TRBJ1-2
d_gene: .
CDR3aa: CAWSKGVGRDYGYTF
CDR3nt: TGTGCCTGGAGTAAAGGGGTGGGCAGGGACTATGGCTACACCTTC

v_gene: TRBV2
abundance: once
j_gene: TRBJ1-2
d_gene: .
CDR3aa: CASTLAFSVDGYTF
CDR3nt: TGTGCCAGCACCCTAGCATTTTCGGTAGATGGCTACACCTTC

v_gene: TRBV5-1
abundance: .
j_gene: TRBJ2-2
d_gene: TRBD2
CDR3aa: CASSFSGGAVGELFF
CDR3nt: TGCGCCAGCAGCTTTAGCGGGGGGGCCGTCGGGGAGCTGTTTTTT

v_gene: TRBV19
abundance: .
j_gene: TRBJ1-5
d_gene: .
CDR3aa: CASSTGLWGQPQHF
CDR3nt: TGTGCCAGTAGTACCGGACTCTGGGGTCAGCCCCAGCATTTT

v_gene: TRBV7-9
abundance: .
j_gene: TRBJ1-6
d_gene: .
CDR3aa: CASSLGQGNNSPLHF
CDR3nt: TGTGCCAGCAGCTTAGGGCAGGGGAATAATTCACCCCTCCACTTT

v_gene: TRBV6-1
abundance: once
j_gene: TRBJ1-1
d_gene: .
CDR3aa: CASSEGRFGQKNTEAFF
CDR3nt: TGTGCCAGCAGTGAAGGCCGATTCGGACAGAAGAACACTGAAGCTTTCTTT

v_gene: TRBV5-6
abundance: few
j_gene: TRBJ1-4
d_gene: .
CDR3aa: CASSLPGINEKLFF
CDR3nt: TGTGCCAGCAGCTTGCCAGGCATTAATGAAAAACTGTTTTTT

v_gene: TRBV19
abundance: .
j_gene: TRBJ1-6
d_gene: TRBD1
CDR3aa: CASSIRQGERSSPLHF
CDR3nt: TGTGCCAGTAGTATCAGGCAGGGGGAGAGGAGTTCACCCCTCCACTTT

v_gene: TRBV21-1
abundance: .
j_gene: TRBJ1-2
d_gene: .
CDR3aa: CASPRGSNGYTF
CDR3nt: TGTGCCAGCCCCCGGGGATCTAATGGCTACACCTTC

v_gene: TRBV7-9
abundance: few
j_gene: TRBJ1-3
d_gene: .
CDR3aa: CASSPGVSGNTIYF
CDR3nt: TGTGCCAGCAGCCCAGGGGTTAGTGGAAACACCATATATTTT

v_gene: TRBV5-1
abundance: .
j_gene: TRBJ1-6
d_gene: .
CDR3aa: CASSLAPEPSYNSPLHF
CDR3nt: TGCGCCAGCAGCTTGGCTCCAGAACCATCTTATAATTCACCCCTCCACTTT

v_gene: TRBV7-9
abundance: .
j_gene: TRBJ2-1
d_gene: TRBD2
CDR3aa: CASSLVLLRGAGYNEQFF
CDR3nt: TGTGCCAGCAGCTTAGTTTTACTGCGGGGGGCAGGGTACAATGAGCAGTTCTTC